This T cell receptor (beta chain) was identified in a study of blood T cell repertoires in COVID-19. Whole-study context: The United States, Italy and Spain supplied acute and convalescent COVID-19 samples. Sample material is recorded as cDNA or gDNA derived from T cells, B-cell-depleted T cells, or PBMCs.

Germline V gene lookup returns CDR1 SGDLS and CDR2 YYNGEE. The trim removed 3 bases at V and 7 bases at J, leaving 9 bases unmatched. This CDR3 contains 14 residues. Only in-frame clones appear in the TCRdb table, and some are missing; sequencing was by immunoSEQ multiplex PCR. The sample consists of about 120,000 clones, about 89% of them appearing once. The source material was peripheral blood. The source of this sequence is a human donor with acute or convalescent COVID-19. The donor label of this sample is uncertain. The chain employs TRBV9 and TRBJ1-2, with 7 nucleotides matching TRBD1. The CDR3 spells CASSATGLVGGYTF. CDR3 sequence (DNA): TGTGCCAGCAGCGCGACAGGGTTGGTCGGTGGCTACACCTTC.